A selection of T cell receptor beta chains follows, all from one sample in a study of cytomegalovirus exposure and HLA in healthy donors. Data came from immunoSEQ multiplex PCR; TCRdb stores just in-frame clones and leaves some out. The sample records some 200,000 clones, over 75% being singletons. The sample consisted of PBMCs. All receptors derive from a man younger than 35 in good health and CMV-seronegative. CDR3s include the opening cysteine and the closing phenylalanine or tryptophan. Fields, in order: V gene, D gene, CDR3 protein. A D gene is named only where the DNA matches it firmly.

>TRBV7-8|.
CASEERRGEKLFF
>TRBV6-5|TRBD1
CASSQYRGAEAFF
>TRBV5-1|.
CASSLGGDHNEQFF
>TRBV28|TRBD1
CASSFIFNRGRRRDYGYTF
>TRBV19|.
CASRVYGGGQPKNIQYF
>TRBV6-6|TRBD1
CASSDSGTEETQYF
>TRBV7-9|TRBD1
CASSFGQGAQDTQYF
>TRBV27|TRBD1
CASSLQGAPGTQYF
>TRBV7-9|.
CASSLASSYYEQYF
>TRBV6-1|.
CASDWGDTEAFF
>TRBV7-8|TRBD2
CASILDSGGRPDTQYF
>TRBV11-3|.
CASSLGRGTEAFF
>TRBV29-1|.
CSVPGGRGMNTEAFF
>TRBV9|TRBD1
CASSPGGQGAYEQYF
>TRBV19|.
CASSIFGLYNSPLHF
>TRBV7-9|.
CASSSGLSGGGYTF
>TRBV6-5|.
CASSYGQGTDTQYF
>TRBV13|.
CASSHPSSRANTEAFF
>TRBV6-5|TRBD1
CASSARTGDTEAFF
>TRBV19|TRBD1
CASSRTGQGDSPLHF
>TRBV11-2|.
CASSPVQGLSTQYF
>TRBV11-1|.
CASRPDSNSYEQYF
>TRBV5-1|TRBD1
CASSFRDRGTEAFF
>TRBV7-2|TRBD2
CASSLGASGGVRGETQYF
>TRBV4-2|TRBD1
CASSQDRRTGSPMGIYEQYF
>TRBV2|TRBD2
CASSQVSGPYEQYF
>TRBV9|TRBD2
CASTSLGLAGPPSSYNEQFF
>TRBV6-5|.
CASSPPRQELYGYTF
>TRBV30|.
CAWSPGQTQPQHF
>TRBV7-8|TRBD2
CASSPRLAGGPYEQYF
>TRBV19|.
CASSTGLLKNQPQHF
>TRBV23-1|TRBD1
CASSTGQGSRCAIYF
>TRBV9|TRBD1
CASSAGTGGDYGYTF
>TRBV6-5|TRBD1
CASRRTGGDGQPQHF
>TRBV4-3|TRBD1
CASSQDKAGTGVGAFF
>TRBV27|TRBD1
CASSLRDSRNQPQHF
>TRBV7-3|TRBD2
CASSVTSGSSYNEQFF
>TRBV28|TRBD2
CASSPLREASYEQYF
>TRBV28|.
CASSPFPGQEVPNQPQHF
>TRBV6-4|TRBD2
CASSPTSGSTGELFF
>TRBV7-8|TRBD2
CASSRFPGTSGSDVYEQYF
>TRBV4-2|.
CASSQEVGESGTSYEQYF
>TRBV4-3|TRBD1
CASSPGQGVSYEQYF
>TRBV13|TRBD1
CASSYQGPTGETEAFF